The 14 T cell receptor beta chains in this list originate from one sample, sequenced in a study of T cells in Graves' hyperthyroidism and ophthalmopathy. Authors of the study amplified TCR beta CDR3 regions from RNA transcripts. TCR CDR3 regions were first amplified by RT-PCR with HTBI primers. TCRdb analysed the multiplex PCR reads with MiXCR anew, one entry per CDR3 protein. The repertoire holds under 350,000 distinct CDR3 sequences, with roughly 23% as singletons. Sequenced: blood. The receptors derive from a woman aged 50 to 60 with Graves' hyperthyroidism.

The sample holds many counts of this clonotype. The chain employs TRBV18 and TRBJ2-7; 7 bases are shared with TRBD2. CDR3 length equals 16 residues. Trimming cost V 0 bases and J 5 bases; bases outside gene matches: 10. Germline V gene data show CDR1 as KGHSH and CDR2 as LQKENI. The CDR3 nucleotides are TGTGCCAGCTCACCACCTTCTAGCGGCTTAAACAACGAGCAGTACTTC. Protein: CASSPPSSGLNNEQYF.

The chain uses TRBV9 and TRBJ1-2, with D unclear. In germline, CDR1 is SGDLS, CDR2 YYNGEE. The length of the CDR3 is 13 residues. The ends were cut back, 2 bases at V and 3 bases at J, with 8 bases in the middle. The CDR3 bases are TGTGCCAGCAGCGTGCGGGGTGACTATGGCTACACCTTC. Its translation is CASSVRGDYGYTF.

The chain links TRBV20-1 to TRBJ2-4; possible D gene TRBD1, 5 bases. V dropped 0 bases and J dropped 0 bases, with 24 bases sitting between them. CDR1 and CDR2 from the germline V gene are DFQATT and SNEGSKA (reference sequence). The CDR3 is made up of 20 amino acids. CDR3 sequence: CSAREIAPGLIRVAKNIQYF. CDR3 sequence (DNA): TGCAGTGCTAGAGAGATCGCTCCAGGGCTAATCCGGGTAGCCAAAAACATTCAGTACTTC.

This clonotype appeared a few times. The gene calls are TRBV14 and TRBJ2-5; perhaps TRBD2 as D (5 bases). CDR1 is SGHDN, CDR2 FVKESK, per germline. The CDR3 covers 12 residues. Trimming shortened V by 1 base and J by 14 bases, and 14 bases separated the two germline ends. CDR3 sequence reads: CASSQVAGAKYF. The CDR3 region has the DNA TGTGCCAGCAGCCAAGTGGCGGGCGCGAAATACTTC.

This clonotype was found a few times. The V gene is TRBV20-1, the J gene TRBJ1-1; D ambiguous. The V and J ends lost 4 bases and 11 bases respectively, with 14 bases between them. Per the germline V gene, CDR1 is DFQATT and CDR2 is SNEGSKA (reference sequence). The CDR3 is 11 residues long. As DNA, the CDR3 is TGCAGTGCTACTCGGGGAGAAGGCGCTTTCTTT. As protein: CSATRGEGAFF.

This clonotype occurred many times. The chain recombines TRBV6-1 with TRBJ1-2, with D hard to call. The V end was cut by 2 bases, the J end by 3 bases, with 7 bases between. This CDR3 comprises 13 residues. Looked up from germline, CDR1 is MNHNS and CDR2 is SASEGT. CDR3 DNA: TGTGCCAGCAGTGAAAAGGCAGACTATGGCTACACCTTC. Translating it yields CASSEKADYGYTF.

The J gene is TRBJ1-3, the V gene TRBV5-1; the D gene is possibly TRBD1 (6 bases). The CDR3 runs to 15 residues. CDR1 and CDR2 from the germline V gene are SGHRS and YFSETQ. The V end was cut by 0 bases, the J end by 0 bases, with 7 bases between. CDR3: CASSLAGASGNTIYF. DNA of the CDR3: TGCGCCAGCAGCTTGGCGGGGGCCTCTGGAAACACCATATATTTT.

This clonotype has only one observation. The chain is built from TRBV7-2 and TRBJ2-1; 9 bases fit TRBD2. This CDR3 is 15 amino acids long. The germline V gene encodes CDR1 SGHTA and CDR2 FQGNSA. V was pared by 6 bases and J by 9 bases, with 12 bases of the junction left unmatched. This CDR3 is CASSPLAGASSEQFF. CDR3 DNA sequence: TGTGCCAGCAGTCCTTTAGCGGGAGCTAGTAGTGAGCAGTTCTTC.

The rearrangement links TRBV5-1 to TRBJ2-2; D is unclear. This CDR3 contains 13 residues. Germline V lookup: CDR1 SGHRS, CDR2 YFSETQ. Trimming took 7 bases from V and 2 from J, leaving 9 bases between them. This CDR3 is CASATGNTGELFF. CDR3 in DNA: TGCGCCAGCGCCACTGGCAACACCGGGGAGCTGTTTTTT.

The chain carries TRBV18 and TRBJ2-7, with 11 bases identical to TRBD2. The length of the CDR3 is 16 residues. With 1 base clipped from V and 3 bases from J, the junction kept 5 bases outside the gene matches. Germline CDR1 reads KGHSH; CDR2 reads LQKENI. The CDR3 spells CASSPRAGTSGYEQYF. The DNA of the CDR3 is TGTGCCAGCTCACCACGAGCCGGGACTAGCGGCTACGAGCAGTACTTC.

The chain is built from TRBV9 and TRBJ1-3; D might be TRBD1 (5 bases). V was clipped by 3 bases and J by 0 bases, with 13 bases between them. In germline, CDR1 is SGDLS, CDR2 YYNGEE. The CDR3 is made up of 16 amino acids. CDR3 loop: CASSAAGRPSGNTIYF. CDR3 DNA sequence: TGTGCCAGCAGCGCTGCAGGGAGACCCTCTGGAAACACCATATATTTT.

In this sample, this clonotype turned up many times. This chain joins TRBV4-1 and TRBJ2-7, with TRBD1 identical over 8 bases. Germline loops: CDR1 MGHRA, CDR2 YSYEKL. V lost 1 base to trimming and J lost 3 bases; unmatched junction nucleotides: 2. This CDR3 region has 14 residues. In nucleotides, the CDR3 is TGCGCCAGCAGCCAAGCCGGACAGGGCTACGAGCAGTACTTC. Translation: CASSQAGQGYEQYF.

Regarding this clonotype: A much larger clonotype is one base distant, so this may be a read error. This chain links TRBV5-4 with TRBJ1-2; tentative D call: TRBD1 (6 bases). This CDR3 comprises 13 residues. The V end lost 4 bases, the J end lost 1 base, and 8 bases lay between the germline ends. Germline lookup yields CDR1 SGHNT and CDR2 YYREEE (reference sequence). CDR3: CASSKDSNYGYTF. Here the CDR3 DNA reads TGTGCCAGCAGCAAGGACAGTAACTATGGCTACACCTTC.

This clonotype occurred many times. The chain links TRBV10-3 to TRBJ1-3; 12 bases agree with TRBD1. CDR3 size: 17 residues. V shed 0 bases, J shed 5 bases, and the junction held 5 bases outside the gene matches. CDR1 is ENHRY, CDR2 SYGVKD, per germline. The CDR3 bases are TGTGCCATCAGTGAGTCCGGGACAGGGGGCCCTCGAAACACCATATATTTT. Translation gives CAISESGTGGPRNTIYF.